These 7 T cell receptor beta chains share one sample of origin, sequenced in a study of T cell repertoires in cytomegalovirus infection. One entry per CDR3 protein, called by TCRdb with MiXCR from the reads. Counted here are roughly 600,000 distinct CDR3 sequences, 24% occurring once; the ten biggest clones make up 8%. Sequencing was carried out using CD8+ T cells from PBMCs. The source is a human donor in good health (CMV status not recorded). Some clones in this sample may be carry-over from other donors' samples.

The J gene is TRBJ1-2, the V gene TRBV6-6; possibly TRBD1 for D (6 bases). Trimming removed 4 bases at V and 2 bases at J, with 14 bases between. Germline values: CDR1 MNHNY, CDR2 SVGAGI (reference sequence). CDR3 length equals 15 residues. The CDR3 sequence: CASSFSLTGNYGYTF. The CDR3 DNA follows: TGTGCCAGCAGTTTCTCCTTGACAGGAAACTATGGCTACACCTTC.

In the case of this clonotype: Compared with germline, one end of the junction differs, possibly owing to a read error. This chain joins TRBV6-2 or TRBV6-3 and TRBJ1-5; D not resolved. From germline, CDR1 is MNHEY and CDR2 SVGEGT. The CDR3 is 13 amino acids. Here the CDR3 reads CASSPPGFQAQHF. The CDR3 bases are TGTGCCAGCAGTCCGCCGGGATTTCAGGCCCAGCATTTT.

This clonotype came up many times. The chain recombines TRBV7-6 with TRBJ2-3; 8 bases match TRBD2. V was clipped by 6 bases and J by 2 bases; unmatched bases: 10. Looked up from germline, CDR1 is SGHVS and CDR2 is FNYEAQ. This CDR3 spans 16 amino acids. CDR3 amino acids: CASSIEQRGFTDTQYF. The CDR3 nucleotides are TGTGCCAGCAGTATAGAGCAGCGGGGGTTCACAGATACGCAGTATTTT.

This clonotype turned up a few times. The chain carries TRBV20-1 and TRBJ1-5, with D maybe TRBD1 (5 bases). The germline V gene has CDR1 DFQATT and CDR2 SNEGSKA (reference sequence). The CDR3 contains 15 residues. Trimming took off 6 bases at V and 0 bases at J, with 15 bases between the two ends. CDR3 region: CSAPDSSYSNQPQHF. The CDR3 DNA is TGCAGTGCCCCTGACAGCTCCTATAGCAATCAGCCCCAGCATTTT.

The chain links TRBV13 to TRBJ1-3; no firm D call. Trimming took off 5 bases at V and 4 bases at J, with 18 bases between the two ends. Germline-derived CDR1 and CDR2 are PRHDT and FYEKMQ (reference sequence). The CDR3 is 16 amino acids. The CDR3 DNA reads TGTGCCAGCAGCCCCTCTTTAAAGAGAGGGGGAAACACCATATATTTT. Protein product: CASSPSLKRGGNTIYF.

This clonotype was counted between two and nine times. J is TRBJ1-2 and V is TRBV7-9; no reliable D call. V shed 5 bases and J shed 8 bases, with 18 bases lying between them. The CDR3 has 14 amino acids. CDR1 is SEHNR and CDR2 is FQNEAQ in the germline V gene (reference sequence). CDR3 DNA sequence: TGTGCCAGCAGCCCTCCCCGTCTCAGGCGGGGCTACACCTTC. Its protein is CASSPPRLRRGYTF.

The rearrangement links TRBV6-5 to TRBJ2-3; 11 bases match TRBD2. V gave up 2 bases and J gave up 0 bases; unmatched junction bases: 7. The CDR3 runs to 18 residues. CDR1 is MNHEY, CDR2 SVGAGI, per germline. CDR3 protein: CASSYGLAGGASTDTQYF. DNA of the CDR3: TGTGCCAGCAGTTACGGTCTAGCGGGGGGTGCTAGCACAGATACGCAGTATTTT.